One and the same sample provided the 5 T cell receptor beta chains below, sequenced in a study of beta chain features in type 1 diabetes. The study reverse transcribed the entire isolated RNA, so it sequenced expressed TCRB transcripts. Using immunoSEQ multiplex PCR, the repertoire was profiled, and TCRdb retains in-frame clones only, with some absent. The table has fewer than 250,000 clones, 9.6% seen once. The sample comprised naive CD4+ T cells from blood. The origin of the receptors is a young woman in good health.

This clone was recorded a few times. The chain has TRBV4-1 and TRBJ2-7; 8 bases are a match to TRBD1. CDR3 length: 18 residues. In germline, CDR1 is MGHRA, CDR2 YSYEKL. V shed 1 base and J 3 bases; nucleotides not matched to a gene: 14. The CDR3 is CASSQGGIRAGGVYEQYF. The CDR3 DNA is TGCGCCAGCAGCCAAGGGGGGATTCGGGCAGGGGGCGTCTACGAGCAGTACTTC.

CDR3 protein: CAWPWEREISYNEQFF. The DNA of the CDR3 is TGTGCCTGGCCCTGGGAGCGGGAAATCTCCTACAATGAGCAGTTCTTC. V usage is TRBV30 and J usage is TRBJ2-1; 7 bases line up with TRBD2. Germline assignment: CDR1 GTSNPN and CDR2 SVGIG (reference sequence). The CDR3 runs 16 residues. The ends lost 5 bases at V and 0 bases at J; junction bases unmatched: 10.

This clone was observed at least ten times. This sequence joins TRBV30 and TRBJ2-2; D might be TRBD1 (6 bases). The V gene's germline CDR1 is GTSNPN and CDR2 SVGIG (reference sequence). The CDR3 loop spans 14 amino acids. Trimming took off 3 bases at V and 3 bases at J, with 11 bases between the two ends. CDR3 coding DNA: TGTGCCTGGAGGGGGCAGGGGTACACCGGGGAGCTGTTTTTT. Its translation: CAWRGQGYTGELFF.

The chain has TRBV5-4 and TRBJ2-1, with TRBD2 identical over 8 bases. The CDR3 spans 15 residues. The V segment lost 2 bases and the J segment 5 bases; nucleotides outside the gene matches: 6. CDR1 is SGHNT, CDR2 YYREEE, per germline (reference sequence). The CDR3 loop is CASSFISGDHNEQFF. The DNA for the CDR3 is TGTGCCAGCAGCTTCATTAGCGGGGACCACAATGAGCAGTTCTTC.

On this clone itself: One junction end disagrees with the germline gene, perhaps due to a read error. The CDR3 loop reads CASSFGRGRSETQYF. DNA of the CDR3: TGTGCTAGCAGCTTTGGCAGGGGGAGGTCAGAGACCCAGTACTTC. J is TRBJ2-5 and V is TRBV7-7; a weak D match, TRBD1 (7 bases). The CDR3 is made up of 15 amino acids. Germline V gene lookup returns CDR1 SSHAT and CDR2 FNYEAQ (reference sequence).